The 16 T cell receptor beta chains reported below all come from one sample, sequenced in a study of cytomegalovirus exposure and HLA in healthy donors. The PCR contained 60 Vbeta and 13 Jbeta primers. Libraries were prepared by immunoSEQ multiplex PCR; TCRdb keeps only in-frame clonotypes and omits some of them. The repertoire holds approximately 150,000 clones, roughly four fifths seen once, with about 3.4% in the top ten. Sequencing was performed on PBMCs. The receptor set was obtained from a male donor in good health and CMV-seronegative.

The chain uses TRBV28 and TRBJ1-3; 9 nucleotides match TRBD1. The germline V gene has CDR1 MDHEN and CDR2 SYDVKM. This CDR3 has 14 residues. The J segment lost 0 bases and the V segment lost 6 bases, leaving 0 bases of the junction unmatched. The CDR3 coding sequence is TGTGCCAGCAGGGGACAGGGCTCTGGAAACACCATATATTTT. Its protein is CASRGQGSGNTIYF.

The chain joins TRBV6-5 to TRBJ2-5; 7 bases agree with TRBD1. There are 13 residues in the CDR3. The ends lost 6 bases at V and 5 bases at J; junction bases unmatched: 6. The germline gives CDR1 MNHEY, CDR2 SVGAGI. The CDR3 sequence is CASSLGGTETQYF. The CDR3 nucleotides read TGTGCCAGCAGCCTAGGGGGCACGGAGACCCAGTACTTC.

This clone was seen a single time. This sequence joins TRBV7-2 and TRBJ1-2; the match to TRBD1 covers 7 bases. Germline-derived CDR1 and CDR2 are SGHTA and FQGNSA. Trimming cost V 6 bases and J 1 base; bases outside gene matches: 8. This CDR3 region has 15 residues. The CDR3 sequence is CASRPTRGHNYGYTF. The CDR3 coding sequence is TGTGCCAGCAGACCTACTAGGGGGCATAACTATGGCTACACCTTC.

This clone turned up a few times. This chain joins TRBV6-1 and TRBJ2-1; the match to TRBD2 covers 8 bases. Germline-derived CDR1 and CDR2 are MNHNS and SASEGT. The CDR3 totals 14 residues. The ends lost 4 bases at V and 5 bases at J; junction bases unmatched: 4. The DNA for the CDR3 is TGTGCCAGCAGTGTTAGCGGGGAGAACAATGAGCAGTTCTTC. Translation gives CASSVSGENNEQFF.

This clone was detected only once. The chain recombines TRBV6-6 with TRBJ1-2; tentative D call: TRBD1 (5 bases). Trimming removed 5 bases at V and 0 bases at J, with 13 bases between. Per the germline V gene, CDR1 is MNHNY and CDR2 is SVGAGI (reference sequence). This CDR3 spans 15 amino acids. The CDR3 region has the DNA TGTGCCAGCAGTACGCGACAGAGAACTAACTATGGCTACACCTTC. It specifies CASSTRQRTNYGYTF.

The CDR3 is CASSQVPLAGGTHEQFF. The CDR3 nucleotides read TGCGCCAGCAGCCAAGTCCCTCTAGCGGGGGGGACCCATGAGCAGTTCTTC. V usage is TRBV4-1 and J usage is TRBJ2-1; the match to TRBD2 covers 12 bases. The ends lost 1 base at V and 8 bases at J; junction bases unmatched: 9. Germline V CDR1 and CDR2: MGHRA, YSYEKL. CDR3 size: 17 residues.

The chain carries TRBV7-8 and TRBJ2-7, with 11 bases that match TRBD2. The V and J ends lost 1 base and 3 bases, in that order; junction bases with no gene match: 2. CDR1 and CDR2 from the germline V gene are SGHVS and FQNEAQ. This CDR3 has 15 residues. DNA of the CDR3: TGTGCCAGCAGCTTAGAGGGACTAGCGGACTACGAGCAGTACTTC. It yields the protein CASSLEGLADYEQYF.

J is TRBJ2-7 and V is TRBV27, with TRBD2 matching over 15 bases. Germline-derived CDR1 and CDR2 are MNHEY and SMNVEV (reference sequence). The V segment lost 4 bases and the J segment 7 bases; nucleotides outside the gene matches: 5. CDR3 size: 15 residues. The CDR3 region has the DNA TGTGCCAGCAGTTCACTGGGACTAGCGGGAGGAGAGCAGTACTTC. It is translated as CASSSLGLAGGEQYF.

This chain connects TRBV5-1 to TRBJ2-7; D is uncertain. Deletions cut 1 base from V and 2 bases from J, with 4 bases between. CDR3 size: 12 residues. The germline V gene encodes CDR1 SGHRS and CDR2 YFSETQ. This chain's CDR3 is CASSLHPYEQYF. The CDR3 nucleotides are TGCGCCAGCAGCTTGCATCCCTACGAGCAGTACTTC.

The CDR3 coding sequence is TGTGCCTGGAGCGGACAGGGGGCTGACACCGGGGAGCTGTTTTTT. This codes for CAWSGQGADTGELFF. This chain uses TRBV30 with TRBJ2-2; 11 bases match TRBD1. CDR1 GTSNPN and CDR2 SVGIG come from the germline V gene (reference sequence). The length of the CDR3 is 15 residues. Trimming at V came to 3 bases and at J to 3 bases, leaving 3 bases not matched to a gene.

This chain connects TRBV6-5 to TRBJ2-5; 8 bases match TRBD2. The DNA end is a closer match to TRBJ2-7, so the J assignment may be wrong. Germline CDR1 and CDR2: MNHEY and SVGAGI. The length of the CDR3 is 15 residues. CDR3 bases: TGTGCCAGCAGCCGCCCGTTAGCGGGGTCCTACGAGCAGTACTTC. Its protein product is CASSRPLAGSYEQYF.

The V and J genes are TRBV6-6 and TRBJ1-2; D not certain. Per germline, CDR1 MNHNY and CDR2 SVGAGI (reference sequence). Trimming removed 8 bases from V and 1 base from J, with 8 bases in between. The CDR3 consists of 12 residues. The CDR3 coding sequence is TGTGCCAGCCACGCTATTAACTATGGCTACACCTTC. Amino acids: CASHAINYGYTF.

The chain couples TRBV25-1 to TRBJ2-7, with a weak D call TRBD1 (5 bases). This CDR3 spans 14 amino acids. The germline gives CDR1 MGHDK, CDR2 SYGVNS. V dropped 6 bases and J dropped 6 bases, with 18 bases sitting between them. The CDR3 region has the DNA TGTGCCAGCAGCGCCCAGGGAAGGGGTGGCGAGCAGTACTTC. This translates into CASSAQGRGGEQYF.

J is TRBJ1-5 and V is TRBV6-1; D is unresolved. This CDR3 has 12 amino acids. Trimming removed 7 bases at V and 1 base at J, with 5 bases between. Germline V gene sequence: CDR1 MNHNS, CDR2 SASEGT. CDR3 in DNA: TGTGCCAGCACGAGGAGCAATCAGCCCCAGCATTTT. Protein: CASTRSNQPQHF.

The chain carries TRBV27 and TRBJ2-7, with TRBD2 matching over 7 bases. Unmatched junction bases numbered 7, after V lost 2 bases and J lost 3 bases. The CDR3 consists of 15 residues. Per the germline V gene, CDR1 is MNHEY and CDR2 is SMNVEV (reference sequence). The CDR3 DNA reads TGTGCCAGCAGTTTAGTTCGCGGGAGCGGCTACGAGCAGTACTTC. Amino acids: CASSLVRGSGYEQYF.

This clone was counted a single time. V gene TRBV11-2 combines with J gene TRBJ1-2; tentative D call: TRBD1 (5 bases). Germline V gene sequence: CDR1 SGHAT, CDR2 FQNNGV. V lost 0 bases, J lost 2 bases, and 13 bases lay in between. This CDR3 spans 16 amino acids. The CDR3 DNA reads TGTGCCAGCAGCTTAGAGGGGGGACGGGAGAACTATGGCTACACCTTC. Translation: CASSLEGGRENYGYTF.